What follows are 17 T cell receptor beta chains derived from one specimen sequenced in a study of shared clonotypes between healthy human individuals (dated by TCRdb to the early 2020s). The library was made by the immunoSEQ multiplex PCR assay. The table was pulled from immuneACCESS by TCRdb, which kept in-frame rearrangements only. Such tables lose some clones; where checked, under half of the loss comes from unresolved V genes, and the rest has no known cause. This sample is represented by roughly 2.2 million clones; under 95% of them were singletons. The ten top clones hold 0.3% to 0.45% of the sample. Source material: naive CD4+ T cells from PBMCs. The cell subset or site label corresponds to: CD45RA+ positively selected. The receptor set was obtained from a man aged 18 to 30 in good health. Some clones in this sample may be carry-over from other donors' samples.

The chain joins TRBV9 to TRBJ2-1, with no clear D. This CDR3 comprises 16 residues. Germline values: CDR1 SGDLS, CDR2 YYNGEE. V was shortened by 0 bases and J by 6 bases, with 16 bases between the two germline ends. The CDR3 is CASSVGVGIPVNEQFF. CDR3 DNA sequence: TGTGCCAGCAGCGTAGGAGTGGGGATTCCCGTCAATGAGCAGTTCTTC.

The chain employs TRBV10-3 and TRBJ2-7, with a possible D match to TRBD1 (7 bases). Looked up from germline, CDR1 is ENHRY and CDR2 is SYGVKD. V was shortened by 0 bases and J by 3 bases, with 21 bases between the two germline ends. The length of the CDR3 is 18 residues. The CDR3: CAISESGGQRPEDYEQYF. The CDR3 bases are TGTGCCATCAGTGAGTCGGGGGGACAGCGACCGGAGGACTACGAGCAGTACTTC.

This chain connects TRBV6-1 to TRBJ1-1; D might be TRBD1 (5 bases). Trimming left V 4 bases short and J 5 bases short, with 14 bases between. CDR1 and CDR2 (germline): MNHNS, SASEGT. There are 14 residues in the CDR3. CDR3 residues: CASSGGAGGTEAFF. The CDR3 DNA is TGTGCCAGCAGTGGGGGCGCGGGCGGGACTGAAGCTTTCTTT.

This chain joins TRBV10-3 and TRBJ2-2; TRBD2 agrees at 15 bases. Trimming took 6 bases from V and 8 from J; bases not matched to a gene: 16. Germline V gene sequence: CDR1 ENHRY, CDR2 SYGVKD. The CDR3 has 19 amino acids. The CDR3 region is CAIRRQPGLAGGAMGELFF. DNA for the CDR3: TGTGCCATCAGACGACAACCGGGACTAGCGGGAGGAGCCATGGGGGAGCTGTTTTTT.

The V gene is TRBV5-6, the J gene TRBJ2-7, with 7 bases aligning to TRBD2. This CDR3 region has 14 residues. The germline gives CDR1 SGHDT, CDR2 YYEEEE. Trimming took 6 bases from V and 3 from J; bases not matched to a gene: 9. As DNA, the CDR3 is TGTGCCAGCATCCCCAGCGGGACTAACTACGAGCAGTACTTC. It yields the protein CASIPSGTNYEQYF.

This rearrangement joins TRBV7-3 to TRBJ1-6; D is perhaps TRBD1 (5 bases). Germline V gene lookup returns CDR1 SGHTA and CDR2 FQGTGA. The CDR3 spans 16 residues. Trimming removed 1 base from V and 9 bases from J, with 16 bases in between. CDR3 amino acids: CASSLNPSGSGSPLHF. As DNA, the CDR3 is TGTGCCAGCAGCTTAAATCCCTCAGGGTCGGGTTCACCCCTCCACTTT.

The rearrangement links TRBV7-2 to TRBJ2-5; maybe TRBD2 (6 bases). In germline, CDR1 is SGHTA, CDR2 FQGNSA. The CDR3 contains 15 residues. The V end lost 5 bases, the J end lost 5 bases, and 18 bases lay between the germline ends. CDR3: CASSRRTTSVETQYF. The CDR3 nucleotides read TGTGCCAGCAGCCGAAGGACTACCTCCGTGGAGACCCAGTACTTC.

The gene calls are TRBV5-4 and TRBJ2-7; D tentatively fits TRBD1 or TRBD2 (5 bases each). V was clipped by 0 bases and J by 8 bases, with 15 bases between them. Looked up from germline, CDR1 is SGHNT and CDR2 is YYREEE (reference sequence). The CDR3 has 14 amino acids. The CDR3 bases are TGTGCCAGCAGCTTGGGGCAGGGACCTACGAAGCAGTACTTC. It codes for CASSLGQGPTKQYF.

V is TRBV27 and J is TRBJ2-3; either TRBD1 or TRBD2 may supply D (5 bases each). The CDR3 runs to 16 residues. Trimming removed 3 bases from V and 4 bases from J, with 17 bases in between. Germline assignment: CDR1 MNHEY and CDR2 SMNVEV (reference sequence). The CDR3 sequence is CASSFVGAPRADTQYF. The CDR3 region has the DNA TGTGCCAGCAGTTTCGTCGGGGCGCCTAGGGCAGATACGCAGTATTTT.

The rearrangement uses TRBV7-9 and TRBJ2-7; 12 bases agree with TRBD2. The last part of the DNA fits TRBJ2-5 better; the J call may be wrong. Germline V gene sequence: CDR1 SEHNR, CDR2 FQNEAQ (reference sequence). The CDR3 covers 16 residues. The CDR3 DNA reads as TGTGCCAGCAGCTTAGGACTAGCGGGAGACGTGGAGACCCAGTACTTC. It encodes CASSLGLAGDVETQYF.

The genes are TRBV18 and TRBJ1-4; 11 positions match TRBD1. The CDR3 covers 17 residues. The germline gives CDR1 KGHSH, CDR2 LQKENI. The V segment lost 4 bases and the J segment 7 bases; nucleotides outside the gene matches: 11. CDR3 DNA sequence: TGTGCCAGCTCACTAGAAACGGACAGGGGGCGAAGTGAAAAACTGTTTTTT. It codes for CASSLETDRGRSEKLFF.

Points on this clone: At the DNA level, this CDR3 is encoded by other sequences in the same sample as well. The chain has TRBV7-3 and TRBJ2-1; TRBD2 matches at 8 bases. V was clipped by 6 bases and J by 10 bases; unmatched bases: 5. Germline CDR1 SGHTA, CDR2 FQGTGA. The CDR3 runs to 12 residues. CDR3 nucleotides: TGTGCCAGCAGTCCCCCTAGCGGGGAGCAGTTCTTC. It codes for CASSPPSGEQFF.

DNA for the CDR3: TGTGCCAGCAGTTACGGCGAGGAGGCTGAAGCTTTCTTT. Translation: CASSYGEEAEAFF. The chain recombines TRBV6-6 with TRBJ1-1, with D unclear. V dropped 2 bases and J dropped 6 bases, with 10 bases sitting between them. The CDR3 contains 13 residues. Germline CDR1 is MNHNY and CDR2 is SVGAGI (reference sequence).

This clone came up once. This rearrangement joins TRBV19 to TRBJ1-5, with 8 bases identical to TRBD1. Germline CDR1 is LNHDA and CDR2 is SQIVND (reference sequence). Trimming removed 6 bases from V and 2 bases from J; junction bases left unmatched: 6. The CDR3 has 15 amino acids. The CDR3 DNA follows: TGTGCCAGTAGAAGACAGGGGTTGGGCAATCAGCCCCAGCATTTT. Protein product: CASRRQGLGNQPQHF. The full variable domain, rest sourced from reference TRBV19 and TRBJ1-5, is DGGITQSPKYLFRKEGQNVTLSCEQNLNHDAMYWYRQDPGQGLRLIYYSQIVNDFQKGDIAEGYSVSREKKESFPLTVTSAQKNPTAFYLCASRRQGLGNQPQHFGDGTRLSIL.

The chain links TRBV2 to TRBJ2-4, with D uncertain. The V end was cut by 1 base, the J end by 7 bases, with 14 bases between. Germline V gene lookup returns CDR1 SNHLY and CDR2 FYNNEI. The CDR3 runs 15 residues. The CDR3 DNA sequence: TGTGCCAGCAGTGAAGAGGGTAGGGTGGGGAACATTCAGTACTTC. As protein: CASSEEGRVGNIQYF.

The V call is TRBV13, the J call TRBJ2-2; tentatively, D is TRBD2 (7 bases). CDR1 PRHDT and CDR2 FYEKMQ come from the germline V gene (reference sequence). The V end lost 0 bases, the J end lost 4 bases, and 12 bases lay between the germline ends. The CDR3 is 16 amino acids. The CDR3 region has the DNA TGTGCCAGCAGCTTAGGCGGGGGGCTGCGCACCGGGGAGCTGTTTTTT. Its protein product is CASSLGGGLRTGELFF.

As DNA, the CDR3 is TGCGCCAGCGGGACTAGCGGGATCGGGGAGCTGTTTTTT. This translates into CASGTSGIGELFF. The V gene is TRBV5-1, the J gene TRBJ2-2, with TRBD2 identical over 13 bases. The germline V gene has CDR1 SGHRS and CDR2 YFSETQ. CDR3 size: 13 residues. J gave up 7 bases and V 7 bases, and 1 base lay outside the gene matches.